The 25 T cell receptor beta chains presented below share a single source sample, sequenced in a study of blood T cell repertoires in COVID-19. Using immunoSEQ multiplex PCR, the repertoire was profiled, and TCRdb retains in-frame clones only, with some absent. The profile shows roughly 130,000 clones, roughly 80% of them singletons. Input material: peripheral blood. These receptors originate from a woman aged 25 to 39 who had recovered from COVID-19.

J is TRBJ2-3 and V is TRBV9; 9 nucleotides align to TRBD2. After removal of 0 bases from V and 4 bases from J, the junction contained 6 bases not matched to a gene. The germline V gene encodes CDR1 SGDLS and CDR2 YYNGEE. The CDR3 length is 16 residues. DNA for the CDR3: TGTGCCAGCAGCGTAGGAAGCGGGGGGTCGGCAGATACGCAGTATTTT. Translation gives CASSVGSGGSADTQYF.

The chain links TRBV7-6 to TRBJ2-7, with 12 bases lining up with TRBD2. The CDR3 covers 16 residues. Trimming took 0 bases from V and 2 from J; bases not matched to a gene: 2. Germline CDR1 SGHVS, CDR2 FNYEAQ. This CDR3 is CASSLALAGGAYEQYF. The CDR3 DNA reads as TGTGCCAGCAGCTTAGCACTAGCGGGGGGTGCCTACGAGCAGTACTTC.

The chain joins TRBV15 to TRBJ2-5; the D gene is possibly TRBD2 (5 bases). The CDR3 extends over 15 amino acids. Germline values: CDR1 LNHNV, CDR2 YYDKDF (reference sequence). The V and J ends lost 0 bases and 1 base respectively, with 9 bases between them. The CDR3 sequence: CATSRDRSGQETQYF. The CDR3 bases are TGTGCCACCAGCAGAGATCGGAGCGGCCAAGAGACCCAGTACTTC.

This clone was seen a few times. V gene TRBV12-3 or TRBV12-4 combines with J gene TRBJ1-6; TRBD1 is a possible D gene (5 bases). The length of the CDR3 is 12 residues. Trimming removed 0 bases from V and 13 bases from J, with 7 bases in between. The CDR3 loop is CASSLAGGPLHF. CDR3 nucleotide sequence: TGTGCCAGCAGTTTAGCGGGGGGGCCCCTCCACTTT.

The V and J genes are TRBV19 and TRBJ1-5, with 7 bases identical to TRBD1. V was pared by 5 bases and J by 1 base, with 11 bases of the junction left unmatched. This CDR3 spans 17 amino acids. Germline V gene data show CDR1 as LNHDA and CDR2 as SQIVND (reference sequence). CDR3 loop: CASSFFRGIKSNQPQHF. The DNA of the CDR3 is TGTGCCAGTAGTTTCTTCAGGGGGATAAAGAGCAATCAGCCCCAGCATTTT.

The V and J genes are TRBV6-5 and TRBJ2-6, with D possibly matching TRBD2 (5 bases). The germline V gene has CDR1 MNHEY and CDR2 SVGAGI. The length of the CDR3 is 14 residues. Trimming took off 6 bases at V and 0 bases at J, with 6 bases between the two ends. CDR3 DNA sequence: TGTGCCAGCAGCCGGGGCTCTGGGGCCAACGTCCTGACTTTC. Encoded protein: CASSRGSGANVLTF.

The chain uses TRBV18 and TRBJ2-2; 8 nucleotides line up with TRBD1. Per the germline V gene, CDR1 is KGHSH and CDR2 is LQKENI. The CDR3 sequence is 18 residues long. Losses at the gene ends were 6 bases for V and 1 base for J; bases not matched to a gene: 13. The CDR3 here is CASSLRLDRARNTGELFF. CDR3 coding DNA: TGTGCCAGCTCCCTGAGGCTGGACAGGGCGAGGAACACCGGGGAGCTGTTTTTT. Variable domain in full (rest from reference TRBV18 and TRBJ2-2): NAGVMQNPRHLVRRRGQEARLRCSPMKGHSHVYWYRQLPEEGLKFMVYLQKENIIDESGMPKERFSAEFPKEGPSILRIQQVVRGDSAAYFCASSLRLDRARNTGELFFGEGSRLTVL.

This chain's CDR3 is CASSLVQGVETQYF. CDR3 in DNA: TGTGCCAGCAGCTTGGTTCAGGGGGTAGAGACCCAGTACTTC. The genes are TRBV5-6 and TRBJ2-5; 7 nucleotides align to TRBD1. The germline gives CDR1 SGHDT, CDR2 YYEEEE. The CDR3 spans 14 residues. V was clipped by 0 bases and J by 4 bases; unmatched bases: 3.

V usage is TRBV7-9 and J usage is TRBJ2-3; 13 nucleotides line up with TRBD2. Germline CDR1 is SEHNR and CDR2 is FQNEAQ (reference sequence). V shed 6 bases, J shed 6 bases, and the junction held 9 bases outside the gene matches. The CDR3 totals 16 residues. Here the CDR3 reads CASSSTSGRTKDTQYF. The CDR3 DNA is TGTGCCAGCAGTTCGACTAGCGGGAGGACCAAGGATACGCAGTATTTT.

The chain combines TRBV28 with TRBJ2-7; 9 bases fit TRBD2. Germline V lookup: CDR1 MDHEN, CDR2 SYDVKM. The CDR3 extends over 14 amino acids. Trimming removed 3 bases from V and 6 bases from J; junction bases left unmatched: 6. This chain's CDR3 is CASSFSGSLLEQYF. The CDR3 bases are TGTGCCAGCAGTTTTAGCGGGAGTCTTCTCGAGCAGTACTTC.

The gene calls are TRBV4-1 and TRBJ1-5, with D perhaps matching TRBD1 (6 bases). The CDR3 has 14 residues. Germline V gene sequence: CDR1 MGHRA, CDR2 YSYEKL. V was trimmed by 3 bases and J by 7 bases, leaving 13 bases between them. CDR3 protein: CASSQSGDGQPQHF. In DNA, the CDR3 is TGCGCCAGCAGCCAGTCAGGGGATGGGCAGCCCCAGCATTTT.

The V call is TRBV5-5, the J call TRBJ1-3; 9 bases match TRBD1. The CDR3 loop spans 15 amino acids. V gave up 6 bases and J gave up 4 bases; unmatched junction bases: 8. CDR1 and CDR2 (germline): SGHKS, YYEKEE (reference sequence). The CDR3 DNA follows: TGTGCCAGCATCAAGGGACAGGGATCAGGAAACACCATATATTTT. It yields the protein CASIKGQGSGNTIYF.

The chain carries TRBV7-6 and TRBJ2-1, with 8 bases aligning to TRBD2. The CDR3 runs 15 residues. CDR1 and CDR2 from the germline V gene are SGHVS and FNYEAQ. Germline trimming cut 2 bases from V and 7 bases from J; bases unmatched to any gene: 7. CDR3 region: CASSLSERGLNEQFF. CDR3 coding DNA: TGTGCCAGCAGCTTAAGCGAGCGGGGGTTAAATGAGCAGTTCTTC.

This chain joins TRBV4-2 and TRBJ2-1, with 9 bases aligning to TRBD2. The CDR3 is made up of 15 amino acids. Trimming cost V 3 bases and J 5 bases; bases outside gene matches: 5. The germline V gene has CDR1 LGHNA and CDR2 YNFKEQ. CDR3 nucleotides: TGTGCCAGCAGCCAGGCGGGAGGGCAGGACAATGAGCAGTTCTTC. Its translation is CASSQAGGQDNEQFF.

V is TRBV7-9 and J is TRBJ2-1, with D hard to call. From germline, CDR1 is SEHNR and CDR2 FQNEAQ (reference sequence). Trimming stripped 5 bases from V and 2 bases from J, with 7 bases between. The CDR3 has 13 residues. The CDR3 region has the DNA TGTGCCAGCAGCCGAACTACCTACAATGAGCAGTTCTTC. Translation: CASSRTTYNEQFF.

In its sample, this clone was seen once. CDR3 sequence reads: CASSRLASGELFF. CDR3 coding DNA: TGTGCCAGCAGCCGACTAGCTTCCGGGGAGCTGTTTTTT. The chain carries TRBV6-5 and TRBJ2-2, with 7 bases that match TRBD2. This CDR3 has 13 amino acids. The germline V gene has CDR1 MNHEY and CDR2 SVGAGI. V dropped 6 bases and J dropped 6; count of bases not matched to a gene: 4.

The chain has TRBV5-8 and TRBJ2-1; 10 bases match TRBD2. Trimming at V came to 0 bases and at J to 4 bases, leaving 7 bases not matched to a gene. This CDR3 is 17 amino acids long. The germline CDR1 and CDR2 sequences are SGHTS and YDEGEE. DNA for the CDR3: TGTGCCAGCAGCTTGGCCTTACTAGCGGGGCCATACAATGAGCAGTTCTTC. Translating it yields CASSLALLAGPYNEQFF. The full variable domain, completed using reference TRBV5-8 and TRBJ2-1, is EAGVTQSPTHLIKTRGQQATLRCSPISGHTSVYWYQQALGLGLQFLLWYDEGEERNRGNFPPRFSGRQFPNYSSELNVNALELEDSALYLCASSLALLAGPYNEQFFGPGTRLTVL.

The chain links TRBV6-1 to TRBJ1-3, with 8 bases identical to TRBD1. Germline trimming cut 2 bases from V and 1 base from J; bases unmatched to any gene: 4. Germline V gene data show CDR1 as MNHNS and CDR2 as SASEGT. This CDR3 region has 16 residues. DNA of the CDR3: TGTGCCAGCAGTGAAATCCAGGGGGCATCTGGAAACACCATATATTTT. Residues: CASSEIQGASGNTIYF.

This clone occurred a few times. The chain employs TRBV2 and TRBJ1-2; TRBD1 matches at 11 bases. V shed 7 bases, J shed 5 bases, and the junction held 6 bases outside the gene matches. Germline V lookup: CDR1 SNHLY, CDR2 FYNNEI. The CDR3 is made up of 14 amino acids. In DNA form, the CDR3 reads TGTGCCAGCATTGGGACAGGGGGAGATTATGGCTACACCTTC. Its translation: CASIGTGGDYGYTF.

The genes are TRBV5-5 and TRBJ2-7, with 8 bases matching TRBD1. Germline V gene lookup returns CDR1 SGHKS and CDR2 YYEKEE (reference sequence). The CDR3 has 14 amino acids. V lost 1 base and J lost 3; bases outside the gene matches: 3. The CDR3 DNA sequence: TGTGCCAGCAGCTTGCGGGACAGGAGCTACGAGCAGTACTTC. The encoded protein is CASSLRDRSYEQYF.

The chain combines TRBV9 with TRBJ2-3; 14 bases are a match to TRBD2. Germline V gives CDR1 SGDLS, CDR2 YYNGEE. V lost 3 bases, J lost 6 bases, and 18 bases stayed unmatched. The CDR3 covers 20 residues. CDR3 loop: CASSAGLAGGRTYTGDTQYF. The CDR3 DNA is TGTGCCAGCAGCGCCGGACTAGCGGGGGGCCGGACTTACACTGGTGATACGCAGTATTTT. The full variable domain, its missing parts supplied by reference TRBV9 and TRBJ2-3, is DSGVTQTPKHLITATGQRVTLRCSPRSGDLSVYWYQQSLDQGLQFLIQYYNGEERAKGNILERFSAQQFPDLHSELNLSSLELGDSALYFCASSAGLAGGRTYTGDTQYFGPGTRLTVL.

This clone appeared once. The genes are TRBV9 and TRBJ1-6; D remains ambiguous. V shed 0 bases and J shed 6 bases, with 13 bases lying between them. Per the germline V gene, CDR1 is SGDLS and CDR2 is YYNGEE. This CDR3 has 16 residues. CDR3 sequence reads: CASSVGMVQSNSPLHF. CDR3 coding DNA: TGTGCCAGCAGCGTAGGAATGGTCCAGTCTAATTCACCCCTCCACTTT.

The chain joins TRBV29-1 to TRBJ2-7; the D gene is possibly TRBD2 (6 bases). The CDR3 spans 12 residues. The germline gives CDR1 SQVTM, CDR2 ANQGSEA. V was cut by 3 bases and J by 3 bases, with 9 bases left in between. CDR3 DNA sequence: TGCAGCGTTGATCAGGGAGGCTACGAGCAGTACTTC. Translation gives CSVDQGGYEQYF.

V gene TRBV6-1 combines with J gene TRBJ2-5, with D possibly being TRBD1 (6 bases). The germline V and J ends were trimmed by 2 bases and 5 bases, with 21 bases remaining between them. The germline gives CDR1 MNHNS, CDR2 SASEGT. The CDR3 sequence is 17 residues long. CDR3 residues: CASSEYNSAYQGETQYF. The CDR3 bases are TGTGCCAGCAGTGAATATAACAGTGCCTACCAGGGGGAGACCCAGTACTTC.

This chain uses TRBV19 with TRBJ1-5; 7 bases are shared with TRBD1. J was trimmed by 0 bases and V by 5 bases; bases with no gene match: 4. CDR1 is LNHDA, CDR2 SQIVND, per germline (reference sequence). CDR3 length equals 15 residues. CDR3 in DNA: TGTGCCAGTAGTGTCGGACAGGATAGCAATCAGCCCCAGCATTTT. Translating gives CASSVGQDSNQPQHF.